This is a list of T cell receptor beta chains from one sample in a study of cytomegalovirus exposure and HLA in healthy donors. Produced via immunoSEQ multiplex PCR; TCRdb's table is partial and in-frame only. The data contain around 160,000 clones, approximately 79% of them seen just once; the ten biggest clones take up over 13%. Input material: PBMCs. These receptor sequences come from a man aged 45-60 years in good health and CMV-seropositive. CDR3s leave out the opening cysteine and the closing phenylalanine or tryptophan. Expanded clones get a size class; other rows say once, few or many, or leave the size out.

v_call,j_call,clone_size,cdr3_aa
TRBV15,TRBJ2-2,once,ATRWSLDTGELF
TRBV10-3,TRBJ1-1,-,AINTPGQEAF
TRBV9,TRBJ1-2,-,ASSVAGGQGGYT
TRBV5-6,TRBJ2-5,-,ASSTVAGAQETQY
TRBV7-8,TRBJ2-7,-,ASSRWDRGIDEQY
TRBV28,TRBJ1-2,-,YSGTGVAGALGYGYT
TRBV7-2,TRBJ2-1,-,ASSLAATHEQF
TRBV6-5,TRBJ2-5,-,ASSSGQGARETQY
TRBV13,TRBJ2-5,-,ASSSGTGKETQY
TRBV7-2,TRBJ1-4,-,ASSPDRSNEKLF
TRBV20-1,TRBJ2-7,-,SAPLGLEQY
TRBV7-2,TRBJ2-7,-,ASSLTTGTGDYEQY
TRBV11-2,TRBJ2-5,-,ASSLGRGARGGGTQY
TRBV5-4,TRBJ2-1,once,ASSLRTSGYNEQF
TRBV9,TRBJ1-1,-,ASSVDPGVRVNTEAF
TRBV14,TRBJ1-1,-,ASSQTIQGEATEAF